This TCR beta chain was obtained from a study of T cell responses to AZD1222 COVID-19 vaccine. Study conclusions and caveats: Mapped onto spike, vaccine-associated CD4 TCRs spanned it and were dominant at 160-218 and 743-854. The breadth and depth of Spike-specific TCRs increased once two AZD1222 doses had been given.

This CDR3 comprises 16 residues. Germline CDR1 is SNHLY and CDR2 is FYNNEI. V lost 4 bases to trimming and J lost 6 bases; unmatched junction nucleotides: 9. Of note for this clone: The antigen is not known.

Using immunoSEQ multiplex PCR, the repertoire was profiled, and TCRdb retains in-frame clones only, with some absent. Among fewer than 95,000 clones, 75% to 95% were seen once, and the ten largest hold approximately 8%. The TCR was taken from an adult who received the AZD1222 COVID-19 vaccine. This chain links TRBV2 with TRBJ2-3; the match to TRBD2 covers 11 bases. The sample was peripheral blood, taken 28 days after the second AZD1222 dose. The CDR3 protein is CASSVGLAGPLDTQYF. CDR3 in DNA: TGTGCCAGCAGTGTCGGACTAGCGGGTCCCCTGGATACGCAGTATTTT.